The clone carrying this TCR beta chain was seen only a few times. Its cognate antigen is unknown. Genes and germline are mouse. Coverage ceases 1 residue before the CDR3 finishes, and the germline J gene fills in the end. Trimming took off 3 bases at V and 0 bases at J, with 4 bases between the two ends. This CDR3 is 13 amino acids long. In germline, CDR1 is SNHLY, CDR2 FYNGKV (reference sequence). The data originate from a study of tissue T cells after allogeneic stem cell transplantation. Study results and limitations: In patients and mice, blood and spleen missed much of tissue repertoire.

Time point specified: mouse harvest day 14 after allogeneic transplant. Mouse grafts combined 10^7 T-cell-depleted bone marrow cells with 10^6 splenic CD5+ T cells. B6 (H2b) cells into BALB/c (H2d) mice; tissues taken at day 7 or 14. Survey-depth TCRbeta CDR3 sequencing reported V/J genes and productive frequencies. Profiling relied on immunoSEQ multiplex PCR, and the TCRdb table lists in-frame clones only, not all of them. This sample has about 2,700 clones, with approximately 43% found just once. Sequencing was carried out using gut tissue. The V call is TRBV3, the J call TRBJ2-5, with D hard to call. This clonotype was obtained from a female BALB/c mouse given C57BL/6 T cells with graft-versus-host disease after an allogeneic hematopoietic cell transplant. The CDR3 sequence is CASSFNNQDTQYF. CDR3 DNA (partial): TGTGCCAGCAGCTTCAATAACCAAGACACCCAGTAC. The full variable domain, completed using reference TRBV3 and TRBJ2-5, is GPKVLQIPSHQIIDMGQMVTLNCDPVSNHLYFYWYKQILGQQMEFLVNFYNGKVMEKSKLFKDQFSVERPDGSYFTLKIQPTALEDSAVYFCASSFNNQDTQYFGPGTRLLVL.